What follows are 6 T cell receptor beta chains derived from one specimen sequenced in a study of identical twins' blood T cells. TCRdb re-derived calls from the 5' RACE reads in MiXCR, one entry per CDR3 protein. Here the sample spans about 370,000 distinct CDR3 sequences, 25% to 35% being singletons. Input material: PBMCs. These receptors were obtained from a woman aged 18 to 55 in good health.

This clonotype was counted ten times or more. The chain combines TRBV29-1 with TRBJ1-1, with D perhaps TRBD1 (5 bases). Germline V gives CDR1 SQVTM, CDR2 ANQGSEA. This CDR3 has 11 residues. V was cut by 4 bases and J by 3 bases, with 6 bases left in between. As DNA, the CDR3 is TGCAGCGTTGTGGGGGACACTGAAGCTTTCTTT. It specifies CSVVGDTEAFF.

This clonotype is a singleton in its sample. The chain couples TRBV20-1 to TRBJ1-1, with D perhaps matching TRBD1 (5 bases). CDR3 length: 13 amino acids. V gave up 7 bases and J gave up 0 bases, with 12 bases separating them. Per the germline V gene, CDR1 is DFQATT and CDR2 is SNEGSKA (reference sequence). In DNA, the CDR3 is TGCAGTGTCACGACAGCGATGAACACTGAAGCTTTCTTT. Translating gives CSVTTAMNTEAFF.

A remark on this clonotype: A much bigger clone sits one base away, suggesting this may be a read error. The conserved closing phenylalanine or tryptophan is absent in this CDR3, likely reflecting a read error. The rearrangement links TRBV20-1 to TRBJ1-1, with D possibly TRBD1 on 5 matching bases. Deletions cut 5 bases from V and 1 base from J, with 8 bases between. Germline V gene lookup returns CDR1 DFQATT and CDR2 SNEGSKA (reference sequence). The CDR3 is 12 residues long. This CDR3 reads CSAWDQNTEAFL. The CDR3 DNA reads TGCAGTGCTTGGGACCAGAACACTGAAGCTTTCCTT.

This clonotype was counted a few times. A much larger clone sits a single nucleotide away, making a read error possible. The chain carries TRBV7-2 and TRBJ2-3; TRBD1 matches at 11 bases. With 2 bases clipped from V and 4 bases from J, the junction kept 2 bases outside the gene matches. The V gene's germline CDR1 is SGHTA and CDR2 FQGNSA. The CDR3 consists of 15 residues. The CDR3 sequence is CASSLRTGGADTQYF. CDR3 nucleotide sequence: TGTGCCAGCAGCTTACGGACAGGGGGCGCAGATACGCAGTATTTT.

V gene TRBV7-9 combines with J gene TRBJ2-3; 13 positions match TRBD2. Germline CDR1 reads SEHNR; CDR2 reads FQNEAQ (reference sequence). V shed 4 bases, J shed 6 bases, and the junction held 4 bases outside the gene matches. The CDR3 runs 15 residues. CDR3 nucleotides: TGTGCCAGCAGCTCACTAGCGGGGGGGTTGGATACGCAGTATTTT. The encoded protein is CASSSLAGGLDTQYF.

J is TRBJ1-1 and V is TRBV11-2; 10 bases align to TRBD1. This CDR3 has 14 residues. In germline, CDR1 is SGHAT, CDR2 FQNNGV. J lost 4 bases, V lost 5 bases, and 4 bases had no gene match. DNA of the CDR3: TGTGCCAGCAGCGCGGACAGGGGGAGCACTGAAGCTTTCTTT. As protein: CASSADRGSTEAFF.